The 2 T cell receptor beta chains presented below share a single source sample, sequenced in a study of T cells in Graves' hyperthyroidism and ophthalmopathy. Authors of the study amplified TCR beta CDR3 regions from RNA transcripts. HTBI primers drove first-round RT-PCR of the TCR CDR3. A single record per CDR3 protein comes from TCRdb applying MiXCR to the multiplex PCR reads. The table has around 290,000 distinct CDR3 sequences, roughly 13% seen once; the top ten hold more than 7.5%. Sequencing was performed on blood. All receptors derive from a woman aged 25 to 39 with Graves' hyperthyroidism that later progressed to Graves' ophthalmopathy.

Notes on this clonotype: Because the CDR3 is missing its conserved closing phenylalanine or tryptophan, this is likely a read error. The chain employs TRBV27 and TRBJ2-7; D perhaps matches TRBD2 (6 bases). Germline lookup yields CDR1 MNHEY and CDR2 SMNVEV (reference sequence). With 4 bases removed from V and 2 bases from J, the gap between germline ends came to 12 bases. The CDR3 is 14 amino acids. The CDR3 DNA follows: TGTGCCAGCAGTTCATCGGGAGAGACCTACGAGCAGTACCTC. Encoded protein: CASSSSGETYEQYL.

V is TRBV7-9 and J is TRBJ2-2; 10 bases fit TRBD2. Germline V gene lookup returns CDR1 SEHNR and CDR2 FQNEAQ (reference sequence). The CDR3 totals 16 residues. V dropped 1 base and J dropped 6; count of bases not matched to a gene: 5. CDR3 in DNA: TGTGCCAGCAGCTTAGAAGGCCTAGCGGGAGCCGGGGAGCTGTTTTTT. This sequence encodes CASSLEGLAGAGELFF.